Listed below are T cell receptor beta chains from one sample, sequenced in a study of blood T cells in healthy people across ages. In TCRdb, the 5' RACE reads were re-called with MiXCR into one record per CDR3 protein. This sample has fewer than 1.5 million distinct CDR3 sequences, with 42% found just once. The specimen sequenced was blood. The receptors were sampled from a woman aged 18-30 years in good health. CDR3s include the opening cysteine and the closing phenylalanine or tryptophan. The D gene is left open where the match is weak. The size of a clone is reported for some rows only, either as once, few or many, or as a class for expanded clones.

v_gene	abundance	d_gene	j_gene	CDR3nt	CDR3aa
TRBV7-6	-	-	TRBJ1-2	TGTGCCAGCAGCCCTATGGGAAAAGGGTATGGCTACACCTTC	CASSPMGKGYGYTF
TRBV10-3	few	TRBD1	TRBJ2-5	TGTGCCATCAGTGACCCCCCGGGACAGGGGACGGAGACCCAGTACTTC	CAISDPPGQGTETQYF
TRBV7-9	few	-	TRBJ1-5	TGTGCCAGCAGCCGCGGCGAGGTCCCGAATAGCAATCAGCCCCAGCATTTT	CASSRGEVPNSNQPQHF
TRBV6-7	-	-	TRBJ2-4	TGTGCCAGCAGTTACCGGGACCTCCGAAACATTCAGTACTTC	CASSYRDLRNIQYF
TRBV3-1	few	-	TRBJ1-2	TGTGCCAGCAGCCAAAAGACAGGATATGGCTACACCTTC	CASSQKTGYGYTF
TRBV4-1	-	-	TRBJ1-5	TGCGCCAGCAGCCAATTCAGCAATCAGCCCCAGCATTTT	CASSQFSNQPQHF
TRBV2	-	-	TRBJ1-2	TGTGCTAGCAGCGACCCAATGCCGACTAACTATGGCTACACCTTC	CASSDPMPTNYGYTF
TRBV7-8	few	-	TRBJ1-3	TGTGCCAGCAGCCTTACGACAGGAGGAGTATTAAACACCATATATTTT	CASSLTTGGVLNTIYF
TRBV6-5	-	TRBD1	TRBJ1-2	TGTGCCAGCAGTTCGGGACAGGGGTGGTTAGTGAATGGCTACACCTTC	CASSSGQGWLVNGYTF
TRBV7-8	few	TRBD1	TRBJ2-5	TGTGCCAGCAGCTTCCGGGACAGGAGGCAAGAGACCCAGTACTTC	CASSFRDRRQETQYF
TRBV10-3	-	TRBD1	TRBJ2-5	TGTGCCATCAGTGGTGGGGACAGGGATGTCGAGACCCAGTACTTC	CAISGGDRDVETQYF
TRBV6-1	-	-	TRBJ2-7	TGTGCCAGCAGACCCCCCGGGACTTCATCCTACGAGCAGTACTTC	CASRPPGTSSYEQYF
TRBV30	-	-	TRBJ2-5	TGTGCCTGGAGTTTCCAGGTAGAGACCCAGTACTTC	CAWSFQVETQYF
TRBV20-1	-	TRBD2	TRBJ2-3	TGCAGTGTCCCCGGTTGGCTAGCGGGGTCGGATACGCAGTATTTT	CSVPGWLAGSDTQYF
TRBV20-1	-	TRBD1	TRBJ2-7	TGCAGTGCCCACCCTCCGGGACAGAGCTACGAGCAGTACTTC	CSAHPPGQSYEQYF
TRBV20-1	many	TRBD2	TRBJ2-3	TGCAGTGCTAGAGGGCCTAGCGGGCATCGCACAGATACGCAGTATTTT	CSARGPSGHRTDTQYF
TRBV18	many	TRBD1	TRBJ2-5	TGTGCCAGCAGCCCGGGACAGCAAGAGACCCAGTACTTC	CASSPGQQETQYF
TRBV28	-	-	TRBJ2-6	TGTGCCAGCAGGAGTCCTGTCGGGGCCAACGTCCTGACTTTC	CASRSPVGANVLTF
TRBV20-1	few	TRBD2	TRBJ2-3	TGCAGTGCTAGGGCTGCCGGGGGGGCGATAGATACGCAGTATTTT	CSARAAGGAIDTQYF
TRBV6-5	-	-	TRBJ1-1	TGTGCCAGCAGTTATCGGGACACCCCCTCTGAAGCTTTCTTT	CASSYRDTPSEAFF
TRBV4-1	few	-	TRBJ2-4	TGCGCCAGCAGCCTCGACAGGGGAGGGGGCATTCAGTACTTC	CASSLDRGGGIQYF
TRBV10-2	-	TRBD1	TRBJ2-3	TGCGCCAACAGTCAGAACCGGGACAGGGGCACAGATACGCAGTATTTT	CANSQNRDRGTDTQYF
TRBV12-3/TRBV12-4	-	-	TRBJ2-3	TGTGCCAGCAGTTTAGGGGAGGTAAACACAGATACGCAGTATTTT	CASSLGEVNTDTQYF
TRBV7-3	-	-	TRBJ2-2	TGTGCCAGCAGCTTAAACCCAGGGACCATCTCTACCGGGGAGCTGTTTTTT	CASSLNPGTISTGELFF
TRBV27	-	-	TRBJ2-3	TGTGCCAGCAGTTCGGGACACCCTAGCACAGATACGCAGTATTTT	CASSSGHPSTDTQYF
TRBV25-1	-	TRBD2	TRBJ2-3	TGTGCCAGCAGTGGACCCTCCGGACTAGCGGGGGCGGATACGCAGTATTTT	CASSGPSGLAGADTQYF
TRBV10-3	-	TRBD2	TRBJ2-5	TGTGCCATCAGTGGGGCTAGCGGGAGACAGACCCAGTACTTC	CAISGASGRQTQYF
TRBV3-1	-	-	TRBJ1-1	TGTGCCAGCAGCCAAGATCTTGGGGCAGGGGAAGCTTTCTTT	CASSQDLGAGEAFF
TRBV20-1	-	TRBD2	TRBJ2-7	TGCAGTGCTAGAGATCGACTAGCGGGAGGGCCGCGCCTCTACGAGCAGTACTTC	CSARDRLAGGPRLYEQYF
TRBV4-1	many	TRBD2	TRBJ2-7	TGCGCCAGCAGCCAAGTACGTGGGACTAGCTACGAGCAGTACTTC	CASSQVRGTSYEQYF
TRBV7-2	-	-	TRBJ2-7	TGTGCCAGCAGCTTACTTCCTGAAAGGGGCGCCTACGAGCAGTACTTC	CASSLLPERGAYEQYF
TRBV5-1	-	-	TRBJ2-5	TGCGCCAGCAGCCCCCAAACGGGGGGCGGGATCGATGAGCAGTACTTC	CASSPQTGGGIDEQYF
TRBV21-1	few	-	TRBJ2-7	TGTGCCAGCAGCAAATCGGGCAGGTGCTGGGGGTGGGGAGTGTACGAGCAGTACTTC	CASSKSGRCWGWGVYEQYF
TRBV20-1	few	TRBD1	TRBJ2-1	TGCAGTGCTACCCAGGGGGCCGGGGCAAGTGGCTCCTACAATGAGCAGTTCTTC	CSATQGAGASGSYNEQFF
TRBV2	-	-	TRBJ1-1	TGTGCCAGCAGTGAGGGCCGGATCCGGGCGGATGAAGCTTTCTTT	CASSEGRIRADEAFF
TRBV28	once	-	TRBJ1-5	TGTGCCGGCAGTCCAGAGCACAGGGCTGGACAGCCCCAGCATTTT	CAGSPEHRAGQPQHF
TRBV12-3/TRBV12-4	-	-	TRBJ2-3	TGTGCCAGCAGTTTACCCCACCTCCGGGGAAATACGCAGTATTTT	CASSLPHLRGNTQYF
TRBV7-2	-	-	TRBJ1-2	TGTGCCAGCAGCAAGAACTCGGGGCTTGGCTACACCTTC	CASSKNSGLGYTF